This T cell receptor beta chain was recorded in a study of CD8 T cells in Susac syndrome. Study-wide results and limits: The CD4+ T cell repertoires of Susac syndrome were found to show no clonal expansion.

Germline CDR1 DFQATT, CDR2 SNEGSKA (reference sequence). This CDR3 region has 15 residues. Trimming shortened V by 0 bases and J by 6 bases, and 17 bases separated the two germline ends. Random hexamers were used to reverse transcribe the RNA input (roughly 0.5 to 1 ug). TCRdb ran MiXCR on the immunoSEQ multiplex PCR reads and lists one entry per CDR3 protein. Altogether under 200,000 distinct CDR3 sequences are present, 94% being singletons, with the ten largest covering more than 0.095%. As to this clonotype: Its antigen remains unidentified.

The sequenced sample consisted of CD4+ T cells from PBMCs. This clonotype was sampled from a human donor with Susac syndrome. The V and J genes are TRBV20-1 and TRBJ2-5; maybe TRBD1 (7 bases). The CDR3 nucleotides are TGCAGTGCTAGAGACCCGGAGGGGGCAGAAAAGACCCAGTACTTC. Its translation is CSARDPEGAEKTQYF.